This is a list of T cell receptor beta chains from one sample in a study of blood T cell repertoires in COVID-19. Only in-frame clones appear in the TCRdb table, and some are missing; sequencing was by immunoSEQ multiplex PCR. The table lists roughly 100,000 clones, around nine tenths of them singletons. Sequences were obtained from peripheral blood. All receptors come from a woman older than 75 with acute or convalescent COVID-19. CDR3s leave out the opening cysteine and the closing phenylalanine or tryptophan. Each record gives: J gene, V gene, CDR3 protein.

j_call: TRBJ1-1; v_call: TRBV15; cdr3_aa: ATSSWDRRAIWEAF
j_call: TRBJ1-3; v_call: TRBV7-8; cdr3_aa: ASSLVRYRAGNTIY
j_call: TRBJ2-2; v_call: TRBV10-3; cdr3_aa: ATRSPDRGTGELF
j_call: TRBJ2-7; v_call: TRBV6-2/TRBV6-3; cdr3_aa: ASSGQGWDEQY
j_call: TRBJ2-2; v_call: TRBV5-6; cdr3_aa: ASSSLTAGELF
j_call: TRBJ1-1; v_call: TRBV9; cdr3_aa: ASSIQGSTEAF
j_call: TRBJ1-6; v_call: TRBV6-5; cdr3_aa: ASRGGLISPLH
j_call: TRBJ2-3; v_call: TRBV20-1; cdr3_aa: SASSSGGTDTQY
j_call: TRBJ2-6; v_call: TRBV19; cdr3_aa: ASTFSSGANVLT
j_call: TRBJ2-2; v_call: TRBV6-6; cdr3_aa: ASSRTSGGKNTGELF
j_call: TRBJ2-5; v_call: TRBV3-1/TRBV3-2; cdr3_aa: ASSPTSGGTQETQY
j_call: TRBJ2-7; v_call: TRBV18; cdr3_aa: ASSRETGSTYEQY
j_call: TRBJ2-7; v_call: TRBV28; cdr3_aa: ASSSAGLGLHHEQY
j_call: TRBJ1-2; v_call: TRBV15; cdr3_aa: ATSGDRHYGYT
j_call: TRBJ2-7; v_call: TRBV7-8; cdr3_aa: ASSLVRTVPPYEQY
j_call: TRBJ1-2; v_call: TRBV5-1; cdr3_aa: ASSLVGGLDGYT
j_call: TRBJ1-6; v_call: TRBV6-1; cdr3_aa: ASSDWGRGWGPLH
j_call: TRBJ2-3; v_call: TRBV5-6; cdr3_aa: ASSLEGLNTDTQY
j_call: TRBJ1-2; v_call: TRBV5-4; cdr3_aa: ASSLPGRMELRRDYGYT
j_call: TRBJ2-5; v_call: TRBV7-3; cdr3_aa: ASITRDGLAGLQETQY
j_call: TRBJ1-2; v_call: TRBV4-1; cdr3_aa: ASSLNEQGVKWARGDGYT
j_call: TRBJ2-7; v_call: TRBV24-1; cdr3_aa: ATSDPGTPFPYEQY
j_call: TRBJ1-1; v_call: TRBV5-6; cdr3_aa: ASSLRRLNTEAF
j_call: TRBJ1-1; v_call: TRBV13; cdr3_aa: ASSLGGPTEAF
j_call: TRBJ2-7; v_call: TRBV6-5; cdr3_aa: ASRAGLAGFYEQY
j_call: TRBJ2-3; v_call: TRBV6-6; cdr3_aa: ASISSGGTDTQY
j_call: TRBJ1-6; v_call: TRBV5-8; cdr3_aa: ASSGGTGKGAYNSPLH
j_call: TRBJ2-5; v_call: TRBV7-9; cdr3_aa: ASSSPRVETQY
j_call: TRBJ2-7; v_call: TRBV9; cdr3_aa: ASSVGQGAEYEQY
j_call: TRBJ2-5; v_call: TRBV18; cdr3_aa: ASSPLTGETQY
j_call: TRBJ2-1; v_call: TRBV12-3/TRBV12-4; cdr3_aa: ASTPKGEQF
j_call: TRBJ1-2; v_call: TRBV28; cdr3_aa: ASSLDRANYGYT
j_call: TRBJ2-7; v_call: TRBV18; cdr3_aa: ASSPNRGLIDDEQY
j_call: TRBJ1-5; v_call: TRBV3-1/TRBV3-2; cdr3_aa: ASSQDGRRYQPQH
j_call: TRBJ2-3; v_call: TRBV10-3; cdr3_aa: AISGIGGPDTQY
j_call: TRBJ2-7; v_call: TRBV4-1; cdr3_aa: ASSQVAGEQY
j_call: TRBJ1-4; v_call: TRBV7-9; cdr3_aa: ASSFRTQGANEKLF
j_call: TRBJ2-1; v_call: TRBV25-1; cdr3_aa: ASGGQGWAEQF
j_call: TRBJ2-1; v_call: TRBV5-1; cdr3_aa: ASSSLAGGYNEQF
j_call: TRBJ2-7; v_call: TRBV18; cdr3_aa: ASSLDRGPSYEQY
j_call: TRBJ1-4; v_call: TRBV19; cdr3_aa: ASIGNRNEKLF
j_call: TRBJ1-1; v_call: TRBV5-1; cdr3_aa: ASSLTGMNTEAF
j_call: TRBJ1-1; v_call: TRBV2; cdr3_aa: ASVSEARWTEAF
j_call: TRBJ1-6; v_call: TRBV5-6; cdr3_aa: ASSLVSLYNSPLH
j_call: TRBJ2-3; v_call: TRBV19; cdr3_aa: ASSIVSGGGGDTQY
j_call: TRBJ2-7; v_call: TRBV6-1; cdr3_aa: ASSSPGGDREQY
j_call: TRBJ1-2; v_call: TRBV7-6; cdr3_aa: ASSLYGTGGNGYT
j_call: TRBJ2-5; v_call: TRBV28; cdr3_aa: ASSFQLAGGETQY
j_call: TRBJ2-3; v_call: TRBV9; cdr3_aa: ASSGDFTDTQY
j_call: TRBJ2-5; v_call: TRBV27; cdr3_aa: ASSLSIGVGQETQY
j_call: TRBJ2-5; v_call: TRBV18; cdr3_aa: ASSPGSGETQY
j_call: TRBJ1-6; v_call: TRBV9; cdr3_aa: ASSVDTGGVNSPLH
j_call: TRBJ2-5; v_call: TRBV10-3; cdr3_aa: AISDGEETQY